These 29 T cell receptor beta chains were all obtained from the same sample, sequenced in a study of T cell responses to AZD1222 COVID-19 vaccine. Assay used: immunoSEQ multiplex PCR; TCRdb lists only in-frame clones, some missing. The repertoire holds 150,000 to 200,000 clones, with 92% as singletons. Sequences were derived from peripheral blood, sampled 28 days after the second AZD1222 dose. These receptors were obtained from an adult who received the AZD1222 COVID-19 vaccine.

CDR3 sequence reads: CASSPQGEETQYF. DNA of the CDR3: TGTGCCAGCAGCCCACAAGGGGAAGAGACCCAGTACTTC. This rearrangement joins TRBV11-2 to TRBJ2-5, with D possibly being TRBD1 (5 bases). The V gene lost 5 bases and the J gene lost 3 bases, with 10 bases spanning the gap. Germline-derived CDR1 and CDR2 are SGHAT and FQNNGV. The CDR3 totals 13 residues.

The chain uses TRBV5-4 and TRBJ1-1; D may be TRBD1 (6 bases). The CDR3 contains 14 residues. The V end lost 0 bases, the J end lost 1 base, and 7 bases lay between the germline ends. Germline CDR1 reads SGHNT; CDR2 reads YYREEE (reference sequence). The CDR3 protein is CASSLEGGNTEAFF. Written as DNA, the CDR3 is TGTGCCAGCAGCTTGGAGGGGGGGAACACTGAAGCTTTCTTT.

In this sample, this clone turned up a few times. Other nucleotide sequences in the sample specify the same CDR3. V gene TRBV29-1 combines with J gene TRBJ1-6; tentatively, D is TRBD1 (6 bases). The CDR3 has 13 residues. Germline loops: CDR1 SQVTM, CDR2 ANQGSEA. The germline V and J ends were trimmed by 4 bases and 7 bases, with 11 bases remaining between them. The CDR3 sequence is CSVGGGPNSPLHF. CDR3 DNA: TGCAGCGTTGGGGGGGGCCCCAATTCACCCCTCCACTTT.

DNA of the CDR3: TGTGCCAGCAGCCTAACAGGGCTTGTTCAGGAAAAACTGTTTTTT. Its translation: CASSLTGLVQEKLFF. J is TRBJ1-4 and V is TRBV11-2, with a tentative D call TRBD1 (6 bases). Germline values: CDR1 SGHAT, CDR2 FQNNGV. Between the trimmed V and J ends, which lost 5 bases and 8 bases, there was a span of 18 bases. The CDR3 sequence is 15 residues long.

The CDR3 DNA is TGTGCCAGCAGCCCAGACAGGGTTAGTGGCTACACCTTC. This codes for CASSPDRVSGYTF. The J gene is TRBJ1-2, the V gene TRBV4-2; 7 bases are shared with TRBD1. Losses at the gene ends were 4 bases for V and 7 bases for J; bases not matched to a gene: 6. The CDR3 runs to 13 residues. The germline gives CDR1 LGHNA, CDR2 YNFKEQ.

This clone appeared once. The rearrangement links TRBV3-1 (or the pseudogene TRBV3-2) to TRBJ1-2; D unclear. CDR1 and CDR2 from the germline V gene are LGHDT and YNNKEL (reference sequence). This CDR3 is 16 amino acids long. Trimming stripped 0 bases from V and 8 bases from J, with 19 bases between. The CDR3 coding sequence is TGTGCCAGCAGCCAAGATTGGGGTTTGTCTACGGGAGGCTACACCTTC. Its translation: CASSQDWGLSTGGYTF.

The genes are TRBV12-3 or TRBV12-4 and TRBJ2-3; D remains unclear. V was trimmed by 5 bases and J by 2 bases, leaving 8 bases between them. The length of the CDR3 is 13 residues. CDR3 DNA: TGTGCCAGCAGTGGTGCCTTCACAGATACGCAGTATTTT. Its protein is CASSGAFTDTQYF.

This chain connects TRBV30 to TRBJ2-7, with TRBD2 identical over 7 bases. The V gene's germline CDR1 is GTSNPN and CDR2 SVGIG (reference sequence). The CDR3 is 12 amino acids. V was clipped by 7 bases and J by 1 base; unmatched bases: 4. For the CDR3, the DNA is TGTGCCTCGGCTAGCGGATCCTACGAGCAGTACTTC. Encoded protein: CASASGSYEQYF.

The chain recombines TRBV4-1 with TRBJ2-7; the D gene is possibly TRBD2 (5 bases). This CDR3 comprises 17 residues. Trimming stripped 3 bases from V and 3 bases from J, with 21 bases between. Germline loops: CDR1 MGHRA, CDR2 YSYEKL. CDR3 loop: CASSHPFRGGGIYEQYF. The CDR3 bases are TGCGCCAGCAGCCACCCATTCCGCGGAGGCGGAATCTACGAGCAGTACTTC.

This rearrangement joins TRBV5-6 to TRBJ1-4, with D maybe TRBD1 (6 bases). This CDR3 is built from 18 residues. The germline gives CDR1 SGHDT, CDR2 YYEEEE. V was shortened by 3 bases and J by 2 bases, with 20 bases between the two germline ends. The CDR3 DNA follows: TGTGCCAGCAGCTCTGCGGTAGTGGGGGCTGGGACTAATGAAAAACTGTTTTTT. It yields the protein CASSSAVVGAGTNEKLFF. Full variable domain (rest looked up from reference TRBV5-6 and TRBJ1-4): DAGVTQSPTHLIKTRGQQVTLRCSPKSGHDTVSWYQQALGQGPQFIFQYYEEEERQRGNFPDRFSGHQFPNYSSELNVNALLLGDSALYLCASSSAVVGAGTNEKLFFGSGTQLSVL.

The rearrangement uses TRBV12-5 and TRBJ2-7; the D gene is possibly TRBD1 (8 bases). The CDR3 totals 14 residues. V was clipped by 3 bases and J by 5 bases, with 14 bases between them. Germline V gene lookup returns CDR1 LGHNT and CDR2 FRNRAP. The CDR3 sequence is CASGFGTGGDEQYF. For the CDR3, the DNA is TGTGCTAGTGGTTTCGGTACAGGGGGGGACGAGCAGTACTTC.

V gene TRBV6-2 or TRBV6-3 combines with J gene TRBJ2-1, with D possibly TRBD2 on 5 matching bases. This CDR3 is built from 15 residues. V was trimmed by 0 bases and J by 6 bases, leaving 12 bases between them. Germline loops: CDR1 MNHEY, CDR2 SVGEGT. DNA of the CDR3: TGTGCCAGCAGTTACTCGCTAGGCGGGCTCAATGAGCAGTTCTTC. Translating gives CASSYSLGGLNEQFF.

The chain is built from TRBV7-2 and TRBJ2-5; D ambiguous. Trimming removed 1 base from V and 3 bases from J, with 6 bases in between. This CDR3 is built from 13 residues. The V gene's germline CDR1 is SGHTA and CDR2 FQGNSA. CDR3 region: CASSLGSKETQYF. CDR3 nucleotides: TGTGCCAGCAGCTTAGGTTCAAAAGAGACCCAGTACTTC.

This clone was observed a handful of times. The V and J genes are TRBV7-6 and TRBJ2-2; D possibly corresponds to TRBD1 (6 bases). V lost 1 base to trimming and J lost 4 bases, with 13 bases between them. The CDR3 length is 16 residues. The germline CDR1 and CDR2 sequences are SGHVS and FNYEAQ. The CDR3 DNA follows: TGTGCCAGCAGCTTAGGGGGGCACGGTTCCACCGGGGAGCTGTTTTTT. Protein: CASSLGGHGSTGELFF. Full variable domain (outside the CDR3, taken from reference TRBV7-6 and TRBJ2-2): GAGVSQSPRYKVTKRGQDVALRCDPISGHVSLYWYRQALGQGPEFLTYFNYEAQQDKSGLPNDRFSAERPEGSISTLTIQRTEQRDSAMYRCASSLGGHGSTGELFFGEGSRLTVL.

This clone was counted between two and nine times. CDR3 protein: CASGRGASSGNTIYF. DNA for the CDR3: TGTGCCAGCGGCCGGGGGGCTTCCTCTGGAAACACCATATATTTT. V is TRBV2 and J is TRBJ1-3; tentative D call: TRBD1 (6 bases). Germline V lookup: CDR1 SNHLY, CDR2 FYNNEI. The CDR3 sequence is 15 residues long. Trimming cost V 8 bases and J 0 bases, with 14 bases left between them.

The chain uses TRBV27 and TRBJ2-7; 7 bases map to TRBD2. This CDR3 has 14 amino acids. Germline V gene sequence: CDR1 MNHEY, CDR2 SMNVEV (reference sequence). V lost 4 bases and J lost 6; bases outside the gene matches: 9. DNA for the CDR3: TGTGCCAGCAGTTCCAGGACTAGTATTGGCGAGCAGTACTTC. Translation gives CASSSRTSIGEQYF.

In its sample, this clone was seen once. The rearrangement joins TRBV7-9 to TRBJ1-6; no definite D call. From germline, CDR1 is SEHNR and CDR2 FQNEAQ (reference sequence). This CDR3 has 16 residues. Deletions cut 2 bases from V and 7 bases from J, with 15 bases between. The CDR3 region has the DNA TGTGCCAGCAGCTTATTGAGCGGCGCTAACAATTCACCCCTCCACTTT. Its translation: CASSLLSGANNSPLHF.

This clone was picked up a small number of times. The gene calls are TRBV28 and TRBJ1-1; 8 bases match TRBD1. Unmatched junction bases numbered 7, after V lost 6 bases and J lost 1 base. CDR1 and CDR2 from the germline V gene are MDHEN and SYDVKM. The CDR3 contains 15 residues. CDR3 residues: CASSPGGAGNTEAFF. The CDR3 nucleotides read TGTGCCAGCAGCCCAGGGGGCGCAGGGAACACTGAAGCTTTCTTT.

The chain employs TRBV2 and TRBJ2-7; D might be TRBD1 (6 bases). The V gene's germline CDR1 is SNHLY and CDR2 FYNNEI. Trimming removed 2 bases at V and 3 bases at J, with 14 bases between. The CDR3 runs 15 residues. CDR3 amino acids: CASSEIVTGRYEQYF. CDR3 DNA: TGTGCCAGCAGTGAAATCGTGACAGGCCGCTACGAGCAGTACTTC.

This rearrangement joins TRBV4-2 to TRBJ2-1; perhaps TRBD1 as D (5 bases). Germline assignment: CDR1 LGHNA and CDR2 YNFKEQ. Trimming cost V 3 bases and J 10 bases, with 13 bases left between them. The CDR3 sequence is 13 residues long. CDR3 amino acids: CASSQGPRQEQFF. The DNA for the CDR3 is TGTGCCAGCAGCCAGGGGCCCCGACAGGAGCAGTTCTTC.

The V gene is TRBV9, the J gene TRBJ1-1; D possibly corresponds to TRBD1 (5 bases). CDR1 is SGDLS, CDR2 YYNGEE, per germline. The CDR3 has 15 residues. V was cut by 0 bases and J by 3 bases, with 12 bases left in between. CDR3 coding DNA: TGTGCCAGCAGCGTAGAACCCTTGGGGGACACTGAAGCTTTCTTT. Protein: CASSVEPLGDTEAFF.

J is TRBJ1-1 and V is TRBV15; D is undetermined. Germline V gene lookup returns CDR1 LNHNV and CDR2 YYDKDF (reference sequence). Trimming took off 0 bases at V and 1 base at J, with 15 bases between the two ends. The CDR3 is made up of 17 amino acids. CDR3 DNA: TGTGCCACCAGCAGAGATGGGCTGGACCCCCGGAACACTGAAGCTTTCTTT. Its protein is CATSRDGLDPRNTEAFF.

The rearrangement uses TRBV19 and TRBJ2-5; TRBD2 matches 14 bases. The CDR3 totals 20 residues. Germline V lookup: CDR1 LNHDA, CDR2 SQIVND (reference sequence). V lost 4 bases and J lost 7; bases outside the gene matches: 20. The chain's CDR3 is CASSTNYGLAGGTRPVTQYF. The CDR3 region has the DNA TGTGCCAGTAGTACCAACTACGGACTAGCGGGGGGTACGCGTCCAGTGACCCAGTACTTC.

CDR3 coding DNA: TGTGCCTGGAGTGCGGACACGAACTATGGCTACACCTTC. As protein: CAWSADTNYGYTF. V gene TRBV30 combines with J gene TRBJ1-2; D perhaps matches TRBD1 (5 bases). Per germline, CDR1 GTSNPN and CDR2 SVGIG (reference sequence). Deletions cut 1 base from V and 2 bases from J, with 8 bases between. CDR3 length: 13 residues. Supplemented by reference TRBV30 and TRBJ1-2, the full variable domain reads SQTIHQWPATLVQPVGSPLSLECTVEGTSNPNLYWYRQAAGRGLQLLFYSVGIGQISSEVPQNLSASRPQDRQFILSSKKLLLSDSGFYLCAWSADTNYGYTFGSGTRLTVV.

The CDR3 is CASSQEFKVYYEQYF. The DNA of the CDR3 is TGCGCCAGCAGCCAAGAGTTTAAGGTTTACTACGAGCAGTACTTC. This chain joins TRBV4-3 and TRBJ2-7; D unresolved. The V end was cut by 0 bases, the J end by 3 bases, with 12 bases between. The germline V gene has CDR1 LGHNA and CDR2 YSLEER. The CDR3 is 15 amino acids.

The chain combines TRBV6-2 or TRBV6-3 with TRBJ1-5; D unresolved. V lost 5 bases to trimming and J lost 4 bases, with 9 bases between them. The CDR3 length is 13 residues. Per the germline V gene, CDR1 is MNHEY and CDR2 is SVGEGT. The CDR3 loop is CASSATDNQPQHF. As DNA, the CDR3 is TGTGCCAGCAGTGCCACGGATAATCAGCCCCAGCATTTT.

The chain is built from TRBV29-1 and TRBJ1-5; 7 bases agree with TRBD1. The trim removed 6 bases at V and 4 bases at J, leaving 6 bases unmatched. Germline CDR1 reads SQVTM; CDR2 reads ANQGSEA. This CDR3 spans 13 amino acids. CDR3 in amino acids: CSVKQGPNQPQHF. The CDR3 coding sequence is TGCAGCGTGAAACAGGGGCCAAATCAGCCCCAGCATTTT.

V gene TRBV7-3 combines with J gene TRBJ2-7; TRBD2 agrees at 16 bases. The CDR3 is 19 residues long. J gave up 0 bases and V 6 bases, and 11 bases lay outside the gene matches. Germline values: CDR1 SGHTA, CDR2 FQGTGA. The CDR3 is CASRPTGTSGRAFSYEQYF. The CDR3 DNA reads TGTGCCAGCAGACCAACCGGGACTAGCGGGAGGGCCTTCTCCTACGAGCAGTACTTC. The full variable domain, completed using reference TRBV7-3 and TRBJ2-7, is GAGVSQTPSNKVTEKGKYVELRCDPISGHTALYWYRQSLGQGPEFLIYFQGTGAADDSGLPNDRFFAVRPEGSVSTLKIQRTERGDSAVYLCASRPTGTSGRAFSYEQYFGPGTRLTVT.

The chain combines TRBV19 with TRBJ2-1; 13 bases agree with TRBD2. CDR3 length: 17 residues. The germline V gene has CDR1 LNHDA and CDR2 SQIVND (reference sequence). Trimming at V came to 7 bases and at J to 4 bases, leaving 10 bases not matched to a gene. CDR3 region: CASNRLAGGLLYNEQFF. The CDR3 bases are TGTGCCAGTAACCGACTAGCGGGAGGCCTCCTATACAATGAGCAGTTCTTC.